This paragraph covers one TCR beta chain sequence. This entry belongs to a study of blood T cell repertoires in COVID-19. About the study: Specimens from acute and convalescent COVID-19 originated in the United States, Italy and Spain.

Individuals drawn from 24 US areas were about 18 to 90 years old. Participant reports of clinical history set cohort assignment. Two negative PCRs, clearance, or symptom resolution had been documented for recovered Cohort 3 donors. CDR1 is DFQATT, CDR2 SNEGSKA, per germline (reference sequence). The CDR3 has 17 residues. Trimming cost V 3 bases and J 0 bases, with 18 bases left between them. The method was immunoSEQ multiplex PCR; TCRdb's version includes in-frame clones alone and lacks a portion of them. The table shows about 480,000 clones, with approximately 90% occurring only once. Sequenced material: PBMCs or T cells enriched from blood (not recorded which). This chain uses TRBV20-1 with TRBJ2-4; tentative D call: TRBD2 (6 bases). This clonotype was obtained from a woman aged 40 to 50 who had recovered from COVID-19. The CDR3 reads CSASIRLSGLAKNIQYF. The CDR3, as DNA: TGCAGTGCTAGTATTCGACTAAGCGGGTTAGCCAAAAACATTCAGTACTTC.